This T cell receptor beta chain was recorded in a study of blood T cell repertoires in COVID-19. Study-wide background: Collection of acute and convalescent COVID-19 samples took place in the United States, Italy and Spain.

The CDR3 extends over 15 amino acids. J was trimmed by 0 bases and V by 4 bases; bases with no gene match: 6. The germline CDR1 and CDR2 sequences are SGHRS and YFSETQ. Authors' data handling: Amplification with reference gene primers provided the estimates of nucleated cell counts. Sequencing used immunoSEQ multiplex PCR; TCRdb keeps in-frame clones, though not all of them. The V and J calls and clone size are taken from that table; D and trimming were inferred from the DNA. This table has about 150,000 clones, 76% appearing once. The sample comprised peripheral blood. The receptor's source is a woman aged 80 or over with acute or convalescent COVID-19. The gene calls are TRBV5-1 and TRBJ1-1; 7 bases fit TRBD1. The CDR3 coding sequence is TGCGCCAGCAGCCCACAGGGACAGATGAACACTGAAGCTTTCTTT. This gives the protein CASSPQGQMNTEAFF.